This T cell receptor (beta chain) was captured in a study of type 1 regulatory T cells. Study context: T-allo10 is a Tr1-enriched, alloantigen-specific CD4 T cell product made in vitro.

A single record per CDR3 protein comes from TCRdb applying MiXCR to the reads. This sample carries 80,000 to 100,000 distinct CDR3 sequences, roughly 31% of them seen once, and the ten largest clones take less than 2.5%. Unmatched junction bases numbered 1, after V lost 3 bases and J lost 6 bases. Germline CDR1 is GTSNPN and CDR2 is SVGIG (reference sequence). The CDR3 runs 12 residues. Specimen: CD4+ T cells, either the whole sample or a sorted fraction (not recorded which). The chain is built from TRBV30 and TRBJ2-1, with TRBD2 matching 8 bases. This TCR derives from a human donor in good health. Written as DNA, the CDR3 is TGTGCCTGGAGGGGACTAGTCAATGAGCAGTTCTTC. This codes for CAWRGLVNEQFF. The whole variable domain, remainder taken from reference TRBV30 and TRBJ2-1, is SQTIHQWPATLVQPVGSPLSLECTVEGTSNPNLYWYRQAAGRGLQLLFYSVGIGQISSEVPQNLSASRPQDRQFILSSKKLLLSDSGFYLCAWRGLVNEQFFGPGTRLTVL.